A single sample gave rise to the 5 T cell receptor beta chains below, sequenced in a study of blood T cell repertoires in COVID-19. Here immunoSEQ multiplex PCR was the method, and the copy in TCRdb shows in-frame clones only, minus some. The repertoire holds around 230,000 clones, 88% seen once, with roughly 2.7% in the top ten. The sample comprised PBMCs or T cells enriched from blood (not recorded which). The origin of the receptors is a woman between 25 and 40 years old who had recovered from COVID-19.

The V and J genes are TRBV3-1 (or the pseudogene TRBV3-2) and TRBJ2-5, with a possible D match to TRBD2 (6 bases). The germline V and J ends were trimmed by 0 bases and 7 bases, with 12 bases remaining between them. CDR1 and CDR2 (germline): LGHDT, YNNKEL (reference sequence). The CDR3 totals 14 residues. CDR3 sequence (DNA): TGTGCCAGCAGCCAAGATCACCGGGGAGGGACCCAGTACTTC. This encodes CASSQDHRGGTQYF.

This rearrangement joins TRBV6-5 to TRBJ1-4; TRBD1 aligns across 9 bases. The CDR3 sequence is 15 residues long. The V segment lost 4 bases and the J segment 5 bases; nucleotides outside the gene matches: 5. The germline gives CDR1 MNHEY, CDR2 SVGAGI. CDR3 bases: TGTGCCAGCAGTTCTCCGACAGGGGGGAATGAAAAACTGTTTTTT. Protein product: CASSSPTGGNEKLFF.

The gene calls are TRBV27 and TRBJ2-5; 10 bases are shared with TRBD1. The length of the CDR3 is 15 residues. The V and J ends lost 6 bases and 5 bases, in that order; junction bases with no gene match: 9. CDR1 is MNHEY, CDR2 SMNVEV, per germline (reference sequence). Here the CDR3 DNA reads TGTGCCAGCAGCCGACAGGGGGCGATCGCCGAGACCCAGTACTTC. It specifies CASSRQGAIAETQYF.

J is TRBJ1-2 and V is TRBV7-2; tentative D call: TRBD1 (6 bases). Germline CDR1 and CDR2: SGHTA and FQGNSA. This CDR3 is built from 14 residues. Trimming removed 5 bases from V and 4 bases from J, with 14 bases in between. CDR3 bases: TGTGCCAGCAGCGTTACAGGGAGTACCTATGGCTACACCTTC. Residues: CASSVTGSTYGYTF.

The J gene is TRBJ2-3, the V gene TRBV7-3; D ambiguous. Germline values: CDR1 SGHTA, CDR2 FQGTGA. The length of the CDR3 is 12 residues. Deletions cut 0 bases from V and 5 bases from J, with 3 bases between. The CDR3 DNA reads as TGTGCCAGCAGCTTAACTAGAGATACGCAGTATTTT. It translates to CASSLTRDTQYF.